Shown below are 14 T cell receptor beta chains from a single sample sequenced in a study of T cell repertoires in cytomegalovirus infection. TCRdb analysed the reads with MiXCR anew, one entry per CDR3 protein. The sample lists some 400,000 distinct CDR3 sequences; around 32% were seen once. The sequenced sample consisted of PBMCs. These receptors all stem from a human donor in good health (CMV status not recorded). Some clones in this sample may be carry-over from other donors' samples.

This clonotype was seen a few times. This chain connects TRBV28 to TRBJ2-1; 7 bases map to TRBD2. Germline V gene data show CDR1 as MDHEN and CDR2 as SYDVKM. The CDR3 extends over 15 amino acids. J was trimmed by 6 bases and V by 8 bases; bases with no gene match: 13. Here the CDR3 DNA reads TGTGCCAGCGACCCGGGAGGCCTCAGGCGCAATGAGCAGTTCTTC. Translated: CASDPGGLRRNEQFF.

By share of the sample, this clonotype is medium-sized. The chain employs TRBV7-6 and TRBJ2-2; no definite D call. Deletions cut 6 bases from V and 6 bases from J, with 20 bases between. In germline, CDR1 is SGHVS, CDR2 FNYEAQ. CDR3 length: 16 amino acids. Here the CDR3 DNA reads TGTGCCAGCAGTCCCGGGCCCACCACCGAGGCCGGGGAGCTGTTTTTT. Its protein product is CASSPGPTTEAGELFF.

This clonotype was seen only a few times. The genes are TRBV6-2 or TRBV6-3 and TRBJ2-7, with D unclear. The V end lost 2 bases, the J end lost 5 bases, and 7 bases lay between the germline ends. Germline V CDR1 and CDR2: MNHEY, SVGEGT. The CDR3 contains 12 residues. The CDR3 coding sequence is TGTGCCAGCAGTTACAACCGGCACGAGCAGTACTTC. It specifies CASSYNRHEQYF.

The V call is TRBV20-1, the J call TRBJ1-5; no definite D call. V was clipped by 4 bases and J by 2 bases, with 18 bases between them. The CDR3 is made up of 16 amino acids. In germline, CDR1 is DFQATT, CDR2 SNEGSKA (reference sequence). As DNA, the CDR3 is TGCAGTGCTACCAAGCCGACCGGGAGCGGCAATCAGCCCCAGCATTTT. As protein: CSATKPTGSGNQPQHF.

The chain joins TRBV20-1 to TRBJ1-5, with D maybe TRBD1 (6 bases). Germline V lookup: CDR1 DFQATT, CDR2 SNEGSKA (reference sequence). Trimming took 4 bases from V and 3 from J, leaving 19 bases between them. The CDR3 spans 16 residues. As DNA, the CDR3 is TGCAGTGCTATACACGGGGGCCGGTCGCTCAATCAGCCCCAGCATTTT. Translating it yields CSAIHGGRSLNQPQHF.

The sample holds a few counts of this clonotype. The rearrangement joins TRBV29-1 to TRBJ1-1; D not certain. CDR3 length: 12 amino acids. Deletions cut 6 bases from V and 0 bases from J, with 8 bases between. CDR1 and CDR2 from the germline V gene are SQVTM and ANQGSEA. In DNA form, the CDR3 reads TGCAGCGTAGCGGACCTGAACACTGAAGCTTTCTTT. It translates to CSVADLNTEAFF.

This clonotype occurred many times. The chain combines TRBV7-6 with TRBJ2-1; D is unclear. Germline CDR1 SGHVS, CDR2 FNYEAQ. Between the trimmed V and J ends, which lost 1 base and 5 bases, there was a span of 6 bases. The CDR3 length is 13 residues. CDR3 nucleotides: TGTGCCAGCAGCTTAGTAACAGACAATGAGCAGTTCTTC. Its translation is CASSLVTDNEQFF.

This clonotype was observed a handful of times. The J gene is TRBJ2-7, the V gene TRBV11-2, with 10 bases matching TRBD2. After removal of 4 bases from V and 2 bases from J, the junction contained 2 bases not matched to a gene. CDR3 size: 14 residues. Germline V lookup: CDR1 SGHAT, CDR2 FQNNGV. CDR3 sequence (DNA): TGTGCCAGCAGCTCAGCGGGGGGGACCTACGAGCAGTACTTC. Its translation: CASSSAGGTYEQYF.

V gene TRBV9 combines with J gene TRBJ2-2, with no clear D. V was clipped by 3 bases and J by 0 bases, with 3 bases between them. CDR1 and CDR2 from the germline V gene are SGDLS and YYNGEE. The CDR3 spans 13 residues. The CDR3 here is CASSGTNTGELFF. CDR3 in DNA: TGTGCCAGCAGCGGAACGAACACCGGGGAGCTGTTTTTT.

The rearrangement uses TRBV20-1 and TRBJ2-1, with TRBD2 matching over 11 bases. This CDR3 has 16 amino acids. Germline trimming cut 2 bases from V and 8 bases from J; bases unmatched to any gene: 11. Germline V gives CDR1 DFQATT, CDR2 SNEGSKA (reference sequence). This CDR3 reads CSARSSGGAVGDEQFF. CDR3 in DNA: TGCAGTGCTAGAAGTAGCGGGGGGGCGGTAGGCGATGAGCAGTTCTTC.

The CDR3 here is CASSLGDRGQYF. The CDR3 DNA reads as TGTGCCAGCAGCTTAGGGGACAGGGGACAGTATTTT. The V call is TRBV7-2, the J call TRBJ2-3; 10 bases agree with TRBD1. CDR3 length: 12 amino acids. With V trimmed by 1 base and J by 12 bases, 1 base remained unmatched. From germline, CDR1 is SGHTA and CDR2 FQGNSA.

In regard to this clonotype: This sequence may be a read error, since a much larger clone differs from it by one base. The chain combines TRBV4-1 with TRBJ1-1; a weak D match, TRBD1 (5 bases). This CDR3 region has 13 residues. In germline, CDR1 is MGHRA, CDR2 YSYEKL. CDR3 DNA: TGCTCCAGCAGCCAAGGAGGGGAGACTGAAGCTTTCTTT. Its protein is CSSSQGGETEAFF.

The V gene is TRBV12-3 or TRBV12-4, the J gene TRBJ2-3; 13 bases are shared with TRBD2. The trim removed 7 bases at V and 2 bases at J, leaving 6 bases unmatched. The CDR3 runs to 16 residues. The CDR3 region has the DNA TGTGCCAGCACCGGGACTAGCGGGGCCCCCACAGATACGCAGTATTTT. It codes for CASTGTSGAPTDTQYF.

As concerns this clonotype: A much more abundant neighbour one base away suggests this may be a read error. The chain carries TRBV11-1 and TRBJ1-1, with 8 bases aligning to TRBD1. The CDR3 is 15 amino acids. With V trimmed by 3 bases and J by 6 bases, 9 bases remained unmatched. CDR1 SGHAT and CDR2 FQDESV come from the germline V gene (reference sequence). The CDR3 DNA sequence: TGTGCCAGCAGCTTTACCAGGGGGCTGGGCCCTGAAGCTTTCTTT. Residues: CASSFTRGLGPEAFF. Together with reference TRBV11-1 and TRBJ1-1, the CDR3 gives the full variable domain: EAEVAQSPRYKITEKSQAVAFWCDPISGHATLYWYRQILGQGPELLVQFQDESVVDDSQLPKDRFSAERLKGVDSTLKIQPAELGDSAMYLCASSFTRGLGPEAFFGQGTRLTVV.